This entry is about one T cell receptor beta chain. The data originate from a study of blood T cell repertoires in COVID-19. Study-wide context: Some COVID-19 samples were acute and others convalescent; all came from the United States, Italy and Spain. PBMCs, B-cell-depleted T cells, or T cells were the source of the cDNA or gDNA that made up the material.

Per the original methods: Estimation of nucleated cell counts was performed using reference gene primer amplification. Here immunoSEQ multiplex PCR was the method, and the copy in TCRdb shows in-frame clones only, minus some. The DNA was the basis for D and trimming; V, J and clone size are from that table. The repertoire has a few hundred thousand clones, about nine tenths of them found once; the top ten carry 0.94%. The CDR3 sequence is 18 residues long. The germline V gene encodes CDR1 MGHRA and CDR2 YSYEKL. The ends lost 4 bases at V and 3 bases at J; junction bases unmatched: 15. The J gene is TRBJ2-3, the V gene TRBV4-1; 8 nucleotides agree with TRBD2. The clonotype comes from a woman between 40 and 50 years old who had recovered from COVID-19. Sequencing was done on a sample of peripheral blood. The CDR3 DNA is TGCGCCAGCAGCCTGGGACTAGGGGGAGCTCCTCGGACAGATACGCAGTATTTT. Protein product: CASSLGLGGAPRTDTQYF.